This T cell receptor beta chain appears in the sequencing data of a study of cytomegalovirus exposure and HLA in healthy donors. Study results and limitations: Common viral pathogens seemed to be connected with several of the most significant clusters, according to a later analysis. Segments of the TCR beta V type were, in most cases, productive about 87% or about 30% of the time in an earlier analysis.

On this clone: Its antigen remains unidentified.

Germline V gene lookup returns CDR1 LGHNT and CDR2 FRNRAP. Losses at the gene ends were 0 bases for V and 1 base for J; bases not matched to a gene: 14. The CDR3 runs 20 residues. 60 Vbeta and 13 Jbeta primers were used in PCR. Assay used: immunoSEQ multiplex PCR; TCRdb lists only in-frame clones, some missing. The data show under 200,000 clones, approximately 81% seen once. The J gene is TRBJ2-3, the V gene TRBV12-5, with TRBD2 identical over 9 bases. This sequence originates from a man aged 45-65 years in good health and CMV-seronegative. Sequenced sample: PBMCs. This CDR3 is CASGLVRRGGIGVGTDTQYF. CDR3 sequence (DNA): TGTGCTAGTGGTTTGGTAAGGCGGGGGGGGATCGGGGTCGGCACAGATACGCAGTATTTT. Filled out from reference TRBV12-5 and TRBJ2-3, the complete variable domain reads DARVTQTPRHKVTEMGQEVTMRCQPILGHNTVFWYRQTMMQGLELLAYFRNRAPLDDSGMPKDRFSAEMPDATLATLKIQPSEPRDSAVYFCASGLVRRGGIGVGTDTQYFGPGTRLTVL.